This T cell receptor beta chain derives from a study of T-cell memory formation after mild COVID-19. Regarding this clonotype: What it binds is not known.

Overall study results and limits: Some SARS-CoV-2-responding clones were already detected in memory before infection.

TCRdb recomputed calls from the 5' RACE reads with MiXCR, one row per CDR3 protein. This table holds 350,000 to 450,000 distinct CDR3 sequences, around 28% found once. CDR1 is SGHAT, CDR2 FQNNGV, per germline. The CDR3 is made up of 15 amino acids. V was pared by 7 bases and J by 2 bases, with 7 bases of the junction left unmatched. The clonotype originates from an adult woman who had mild COVID-19 (a few samples of this study predate the infection). Cell type and time point are not known. This chain joins TRBV11-2 and TRBJ2-1; TRBD2 matches at 8 bases. Material for sequencing was PBMCs or a T cell subset sorted from them (not recorded which). DNA for the CDR3: TGTGCCAGCAAAAGGGGACTAGAGGCCTACAATGAGCAGTTCTTC. As protein: CASKRGLEAYNEQFF.